The entry below describes one T cell receptor beta chain. The data derive from a study of blood T cell repertoires in COVID-19. Across the study: Material from acute and convalescent COVID-19 was sourced from the United States, Italy and Spain. PBMCs, B-cell-depleted T cells, or T cells were the source of the cDNA or gDNA that made up the material.

Authors' data handling: Amplified reference gene primers provided the basis for estimating nucleated cell counts. The method was immunoSEQ multiplex PCR; TCRdb's version includes in-frame clones alone and lacks a portion of them. The D gene and trimming were derived from the DNA, and the V and J assignments and clone size from that table. The table has just under 70,000 clones, more than 80% seen once. CDR3 length: 15 residues. Germline-derived CDR1 and CDR2 are GTSNPN and SVGIG (reference sequence). V shed 0 bases and J 4 bases; nucleotides not matched to a gene: 3. Source material: peripheral blood. The gene calls are TRBV30 and TRBJ1-5, with TRBD1 matching 10 bases. This clonotype was sampled from a man younger than 40 with acute or convalescent COVID-19. The CDR3 DNA reads as TGTGCCTGGAGTGTACGGGGACAGGGGAATCAGCCCCAGCATTTT. It encodes CAWSVRGQGNQPQHF.